These T cell receptor beta chains were read from a single sample in a study of T-cell memory formation after mild COVID-19. TCRdb independently ran MiXCR on the 5' RACE reads; one entry per CDR3 protein. The repertoire holds some 410,000 distinct CDR3 sequences, with about a quarter as singletons. Specimen: PBMCs or a T cell subset sorted from them (not recorded which). These receptors all stem from an adult woman who had mild COVID-19 (a few samples of this study predate the infection). Cell type and time point are not known. CDR3s include the opening cysteine and the closing phenylalanine or tryptophan. A D gene is named only where the DNA matches it firmly. Part of the rows lack a size; the others show once, few, many or a class for expanded clones.

DNA	CDR3	size	D	V	J
TGTGCCAGCAGCTTAGACCGGGCTATCCCCGGGGAGCTGTTTTTT	CASSLDRAIPGELFF	few	-	TRBV7-6	TRBJ2-2
TGTGCCAGCAGCTTAGGGACACTGAACACTGAAGCTTTCTTT	CASSLGTLNTEAFF	many	-	TRBV7-9	TRBJ1-1
TGTGCCAGCAGTAGCGGGAGTTTCCACAATGAGCAGTTCTTC	CASSSGSFHNEQFF	-	TRBD2	TRBV7-9	TRBJ2-1
TGTGCCAGCTCACCAATTAGCCGGGACAGGGGACTACGCGGTGGCTACACCTTC	CASSPISRDRGLRGGYTF	once	TRBD1	TRBV18	TRBJ1-2
TGCAGTGCTTTGAGACAAGAGACCCAGTACTTC	CSALRQETQYF	few	-	TRBV20-1	TRBJ2-5
TGTGCCAGCAGTCCAGCAAGCGGGAATTACAATGAGCAGTTCTTC	CASSPASGNYNEQFF	few	TRBD2	TRBV12-3/TRBV12-4	TRBJ2-1
TGTGCCATCCCAGTTCAACAGGGTGGCACCAATGAGCAGTTCTTC	CAIPVQQGGTNEQFF	few	-	TRBV2	TRBJ2-1
TGTGCCAGCAACAGCGGGAGCACGACCGGGGAGCTGTTTTTT	CASNSGSTTGELFF	many	TRBD2	TRBV6-2/TRBV6-3	TRBJ2-2
TGTGCCAGCAGCTTGGAGGGTAGCGGGAGGACTGAGCAGTACTTC	CASSLEGSGRTEQYF	-	TRBD2	TRBV5-4	TRBJ2-7
TGTGCCATGAGGGGGGTCTCCTACAATGAGCAGTTCTTC	CAMRGVSYNEQFF	-	-	TRBV10-3	TRBJ2-1
TGTGCCAGCAGCCCAGGGGACTCCACGGGGTACGAGCAGTACTTC	CASSPGDSTGYEQYF	-	-	TRBV7-9	TRBJ2-7
TGTGCCAGCAGTTCCCAATGGGACAGGGGCGAGTTCTTC	CASSSQWDRGEFF	many	TRBD1	TRBV28	TRBJ2-1
TGTGCCAGCTCACCACCAATGGGACAGGGGCCCTACGAGCAGTACTTC	CASSPPMGQGPYEQYF	-	TRBD1	TRBV18	TRBJ2-7
TGCAGTGCTATGGGGCATCGAGATGAAGCTTTCTTT	CSAMGHRDEAFF	many	-	TRBV20-1	TRBJ1-1
TGTGCCAGCAGTTACTCGATTATTGGGTCAGTCTACGAGCAGTACTTC	CASSYSIIGSVYEQYF	-	-	TRBV6-5	TRBJ2-7
TGTGCCAGTAGTATGGCTGAAAGGAAAGCTTTCTTT	CASSMAERKAFF	-	-	TRBV19	TRBJ1-1
TGTGCCAGCTCACCTGACTTCCTAAGCACAGATACGCAGTATTTT	CASSPDFLSTDTQYF	many	-	TRBV18	TRBJ2-3
TGTGCCAGCAGCTTAGACATCCCCTCTGGAAACACCATATATTTT	CASSLDIPSGNTIYF	-	-	TRBV5-6	TRBJ1-3
TGTGCCGGCTCATGGGAAACTGGAAACACCATATATTTT	CAGSWETGNTIYF	once	-	TRBV7-4	TRBJ1-3
TGCAGTGCCAGCGCAGAAACGAACACTGAAGCTTTCTTT	CSASAETNTEAFF	few	-	TRBV20-1	TRBJ1-1
TGTGCCACCAGTGACCAGGACAGGGCCGGGGCCAACGTCCTGACTTTC	CATSDQDRAGANVLTF	-	TRBD1	TRBV24-1	TRBJ2-6
TGCGCCAGCAGCCAACTGGGGCTCTATGGCTACACCTTC	CASSQLGLYGYTF	-	-	TRBV4-1	TRBJ1-2
TGTGCCAGCAGCCTGACTAGTAGGGCAGATACGCAGTATTTT	CASSLTSRADTQYF	-	-	TRBV6-2/TRBV6-3	TRBJ2-3
TGTGCCAGCAGCGTAGAAGGAGCGGTGTACGAGCAGTACTTC	CASSVEGAVYEQYF	-	-	TRBV9	TRBJ2-7
TGCAGTGCTAGAGATCCTACCTACGAGCAGTACTTC	CSARDPTYEQYF	-	-	TRBV20-1	TRBJ2-7
TGTGCCAGCAGGGGCGTTAGCGGGAGATCATGGGGGGGAGATACGCAGTATTTT	CASRGVSGRSWGGDTQYF	-	TRBD2	TRBV6-5	TRBJ2-3
TGTGCCAGCCGGCCCCCTCGAACCGACAATGAGCAGTTCTTC	CASRPPRTDNEQFF	few	-	TRBV7-9	TRBJ2-1
TGCAGTGCCGAGGGCGGGAGGGCCTACGAGCAGTACTTC	CSAEGGRAYEQYF	-	TRBD2	TRBV20-1	TRBJ2-7
TGTGCCATCAGTGACCGGGGTTTGTGGGCTGAGCAGTTCTTC	CAISDRGLWAEQFF	many	-	TRBV10-3	TRBJ2-1
TGTGCCAGCACCCCGACCAGGTTGTCCGCCGAAGCTTTCTTT	CASTPTRLSAEAFF	-	-	TRBV6-5	TRBJ1-1
TGTGCCAGCAGCCCAGACAGGGGGCCCCTTAATGAGCAGTTCTTC	CASSPDRGPLNEQFF	few	TRBD1	TRBV7-3	TRBJ2-1
TGTGCCAGCAGTCCGCCCGCGGGCCTCCACTTT	CASSPPAGLHF	-	-	TRBV2	TRBJ1-6
TGTGCCAGCAGTTACTCGGGAGGGGAGCAGTACTTC	CASSYSGGEQYF	-	TRBD2	TRBV6-5	TRBJ2-7
TGTGCCAGCAGCTTGGGGGGCCACACAGATACGCAGTATTTT	CASSLGGHTDTQYF	-	-	TRBV5-6	TRBJ2-3
TGCGCCAGCAGTCGGCAGGGGGCTTCGGCTTTCTTT	CASSRQGASAFF	-	TRBD1	TRBV4-1	TRBJ1-1
TGCAGTGCTAGAGGGCAGGGGAACAATGAGCAGTTCTTC	CSARGQGNNEQFF	-	-	TRBV20-1	TRBJ2-1
TGTGCCAGCAGTCCGGGAAACTCCTACAATGAGCAGTTCTTC	CASSPGNSYNEQFF	few	-	TRBV6-5	TRBJ2-1
TGTGCCAGCTCACCGCGACAGGGGACCTTTAGTGAAGCTTTCTTT	CASSPRQGTFSEAFF	-	TRBD1	TRBV18	TRBJ1-1
TGTGCCTGGAGTTCAGGGGTAGGGACTGAAGCTTTCTTT	CAWSSGVGTEAFF	few	-	TRBV30	TRBJ1-1
TGTGCCAGCAGCCTGACAGGGAGAGCCTACGAGCAGTACTTC	CASSLTGRAYEQYF	many	TRBD1	TRBV5-5	TRBJ2-7
TGTGCCAGCAGCTCCCCCGGTTCTCCCGGAGGGCAGTTCTTC	CASSSPGSPGGQFF	once	-	TRBV7-9	TRBJ2-1
TGTGCCAGCAGCCTGGGTACAGGGAGTCTTGGGCACGAGCAGTACTTC	CASSLGTGSLGHEQYF	-	-	TRBV7-6	TRBJ2-7
TGTGCCAGCAGTAATAGCGGGGGGGCCGTAGAGACCCAGTACTTC	CASSNSGGAVETQYF	few	TRBD2	TRBV2	TRBJ2-5
TGTGCCAGCAGCCAAGGAGCTAATCGGGAGCAGTACTTC	CASSQGANREQYF	-	-	TRBV3-1	TRBJ2-7
TGTGCCACGAGGAAAGACGACAGGGGAGTTGGAAACACTGAAGCTTTCTTT	CATRKDDRGVGNTEAFF	-	TRBD1	TRBV24-1	TRBJ1-1
TGCAGTGCCTCACCCCCAGGGTCTAGTTCCTACTACGAGCAGTACTTC	CSASPPGSSSYYEQYF	-	-	TRBV20-1	TRBJ2-7
TGTGCCAGCAGGGGTCGCGCGGGGATCCCCCTCGATGAGCAGTTCTTC	CASRGRAGIPLDEQFF	-	-	TRBV2	TRBJ2-1
TGTGCCAGCAGCCCCCCTGTCGGGGACGGCTACACCTTC	CASSPPVGDGYTF	few	-	TRBV16	TRBJ1-2
TGTGCCAGCAGGACTCCGGAAGCGACGCAGTATTTT	CASRTPEATQYF	few	-	TRBV2	TRBJ2-3
TGCAGCGTCGCGGACACGAACACTGAAGCTTTCTTT	CSVADTNTEAFF	-	-	TRBV29-1	TRBJ1-1
TGTGCCAGCAGCTTAGAGGTGCTAGCGGGAGCTGAAGAGCAGTACTTC	CASSLEVLAGAEEQYF	-	TRBD2	TRBV7-6	TRBJ2-7
TGTGCCAGCAGCTTCAGAATGGTGGGGCAGGTCACCGGGGAGCTGTTTTTT	CASSFRMVGQVTGELFF	-	-	TRBV5-8	TRBJ2-2
TGCAGTGCTAGAGATTATAGGGGCCTTAGCTCCTACGAGCAGTACTTC	CSARDYRGLSSYEQYF	-	-	TRBV20-1	TRBJ2-7